These 20 T cell receptor beta chains came from one sample sequenced in a study of shared clonotypes between healthy human individuals. Some clones are missing from TCRdb's copy, which holds only in-frame ones; the method was immunoSEQ multiplex PCR. The repertoire holds 1.5 million to 1.9 million clones, with 95% to 99% as singletons. The material sequenced was naive CD4+ T cells sorted from blood. Subset defined: CD45RA+ positively selected. These receptors all stem from a man aged 25 to 45 in good health.

Concerning this clone: The same CDR3 arises from other DNA sequences in this sample as well. The chain uses TRBV28 and TRBJ2-7; a possible D gene is TRBD2 (5 bases). Trimming cost V 2 bases and J 1 base, with 9 bases left between them. The germline CDR1 and CDR2 sequences are MDHEN and SYDVKM. The CDR3 consists of 14 residues. The CDR3 protein is CASSLGGSSYEQYF. In nucleotides, the CDR3 is TGTGCCAGCAGTTTAGGCGGGTCATCCTACGAGCAGTACTTC.

The V and J genes are TRBV7-2 and TRBJ2-7; 9 bases are shared with TRBD1. J lost 0 bases, V lost 6 bases, and 6 bases had no gene match. Germline CDR1 is SGHTA and CDR2 is FQGNSA. The CDR3 covers 15 residues. This CDR3 is CASRGRTGDSYEQYF. CDR3 nucleotide sequence: TGTGCCAGCAGAGGTAGGACAGGGGACTCCTACGAGCAGTACTTC.

V gene TRBV5-1 combines with J gene TRBJ1-4, with 8 bases lining up with TRBD1. CDR3 size: 16 residues. The germline V gene has CDR1 SGHRS and CDR2 YFSETQ. V was pared by 4 bases and J by 0 bases, with 5 bases of the junction left unmatched. CDR3 region: CASSPRTGPTNEKLFF. The CDR3 DNA follows: TGCGCCAGCAGCCCTCGGACAGGGCCAACTAATGAAAAACTGTTTTTT.

The CDR3 loop reads CASSPTTSNTEAFF. In DNA, the CDR3 is TGTGCCAGCAGTCCGACGACATCGAACACTGAAGCTTTCTTT. This rearrangement joins TRBV28 to TRBJ1-1; D is undetermined. The CDR3 totals 14 residues. Germline CDR1 reads MDHEN; CDR2 reads SYDVKM. V lost 5 bases and J 1 base, leaving 11 bases between the germline ends.

J is TRBJ2-2 and V is TRBV5-1, with no clear D. The germline V gene encodes CDR1 SGHRS and CDR2 YFSETQ. Trimming cost V 0 bases and J 2 bases, with 11 bases left between them. The CDR3 has 16 amino acids. This chain's CDR3 is CASSLEAGLNTGELFF. The CDR3 nucleotides read TGCGCCAGCAGCTTGGAGGCAGGTCTCAACACCGGGGAGCTGTTTTTT. Filled out from reference TRBV5-1 and TRBJ2-2, the complete variable domain reads KAGVTQTPRYLIKTRGQQVTLSCSPISGHRSVSWYQQTPGQGLQFLFEYFSETQRNKGNFPGRFSGRQFSNSRSEMNVSTLELGDSALYLCASSLEAGLNTGELFFGEGSRLTVL.

The chain is built from TRBV2 and TRBJ2-7; D uncertain. V was clipped by 1 base and J by 0 bases, with 7 bases between them. Per germline, CDR1 SNHLY and CDR2 FYNNEI. This CDR3 region has 14 residues. The DNA of the CDR3 is TGTGCCAGCAGTGAAGGCATGAGCTCCTACGAGCAGTACTTC. Its protein is CASSEGMSSYEQYF.

The genes are TRBV28 and TRBJ2-7; D unclear. Germline-derived CDR1 and CDR2 are MDHEN and SYDVKM. V dropped 5 bases and J dropped 5 bases, with 13 bases sitting between them. The CDR3 runs 13 residues. DNA of the CDR3: TGTGCCAGCAGTAGGGTACCCTTGCACGAGCAGTACTTC. This gives the protein CASSRVPLHEQYF.

J is TRBJ2-7 and V is TRBV5-4; 10 bases line up with TRBD1. The germline V gene has CDR1 SGHNT and CDR2 YYREEE (reference sequence). The CDR3 runs to 15 residues. J lost 8 bases, V lost 0 bases, and 8 bases had no gene match. The CDR3: CASSLEGTGESKQYF. CDR3 DNA sequence: TGTGCCAGCAGCTTGGAAGGGACAGGGGAGTCGAAGCAGTACTTC. Full variable domain (remainder filled in from reference TRBV5-4 and TRBJ2-7): ETGVTQSPTHLIKTRGQQVTLRCSSQSGHNTVSWYQQALGQGPQFIFQYYREEENGRGNFPPRFSGLQFPNYSSELNVNALELDDSALYLCASSLEGTGESKQYFGPGTRLTVT.

The gene calls are TRBV6-1 and TRBJ1-1; 7 nucleotides agree with TRBD1. The CDR3 sequence is 15 residues long. The V segment lost 3 bases and the J segment 0 bases; nucleotides outside the gene matches: 4. Germline lookup yields CDR1 MNHNS and CDR2 SASEGT. CDR3 sequence reads: CASSELQGMNTEAFF. The DNA for the CDR3 is TGTGCCAGCAGTGAGCTACAGGGGATGAACACTGAAGCTTTCTTT.

The V gene is TRBV5-1, the J gene TRBJ2-1; 12 positions agree with TRBD2. The germline V gene has CDR1 SGHRS and CDR2 YFSETQ. After removal of 0 bases from V and 9 bases from J, the junction contained 7 bases not matched to a gene. This CDR3 is 16 amino acids long. The CDR3 is CASSLDGTSGRSEQFF. The CDR3 coding sequence is TGCGCCAGCAGCTTGGACGGTACTAGCGGGAGGAGTGAGCAGTTCTTC.

The chain uses TRBV11-3 and TRBJ2-5; weak D call: TRBD2 (5 bases). V was cut by 4 bases and J by 1 base, with 19 bases left in between. The CDR3 spans 17 residues. Germline-derived CDR1 and CDR2 are SGHNT and YENEEA. The CDR3 spells CASSSGYGNHGQETQYF. The CDR3 DNA reads TGTGCCAGCAGCTCAGGATACGGGAACCACGGCCAAGAGACCCAGTACTTC.

The chain couples TRBV5-1 to TRBJ2-1; 10 bases fit TRBD1. The junction had 6 bases not matched to a gene; V was cut back by 4 bases and J by 8 bases. The CDR3 is 14 amino acids. Germline-derived CDR1 and CDR2 are SGHRS and YFSETQ. Here the CDR3 reads CASSVGTGADEQFF. DNA for the CDR3: TGCGCCAGCAGCGTAGGGACAGGGGCGGATGAGCAGTTCTTC.

This sequence joins TRBV4-1 and TRBJ2-1; D unclear. Trimming shortened V by 1 base and J by 2 bases, and 12 bases separated the two germline ends. Per germline, CDR1 MGHRA and CDR2 YSYEKL. The CDR3 extends over 16 amino acids. The DNA of the CDR3 is TGCGCCAGCAGCCAAGCATTAGCCGGAGCCTACAATGAGCAGTTCTTC. Translating gives CASSQALAGAYNEQFF.

The chain combines TRBV7-6 with TRBJ1-1; 7 bases match TRBD1. The CDR3 is 17 amino acids. Germline CDR1 is SGHVS and CDR2 is FNYEAQ. Trimming at V came to 4 bases and at J to 1 base, leaving 12 bases not matched to a gene. This chain's CDR3 is CASSSASPDRANTEAFF. The DNA for the CDR3 is TGTGCCAGCAGCTCCGCCTCGCCTGACAGGGCGAACACTGAAGCTTTCTTT.

CDR3: CASSLAGVAGFTGELFF. CDR3 in DNA: TGCGCCAGCAGCTTGGCCGGGGTAGCGGGATTCACCGGGGAGCTGTTTTTT. This chain joins TRBV5-1 and TRBJ2-2, with 8 bases lining up with TRBD2. V trimming: 0 bases; J trimming: 4 bases; junction bases outside the gene matches: 8. From germline, CDR1 is SGHRS and CDR2 YFSETQ. The length of the CDR3 is 17 residues. Based on the CDR3 plus reference TRBV5-1 and TRBJ2-2, the full variable domain is KAGVTQTPRYLIKTRGQQVTLSCSPISGHRSVSWYQQTPGQGLQFLFEYFSETQRNKGNFPGRFSGRQFSNSRSEMNVSTLELGDSALYLCASSLAGVAGFTGELFFGEGSRLTVL.

The chain links TRBV6-5 to TRBJ2-7; 7 bases are shared with TRBD2. This CDR3 spans 14 amino acids. Germline V gives CDR1 MNHEY, CDR2 SVGAGI. After removal of 10 bases from V and 0 bases from J, the junction contained 9 bases not matched to a gene. The CDR3 coding sequence is TGTGCCACCGCCGCTAGCGGTTTCTCCTACGAGCAGTACTTC. Its protein product is CATAASGFSYEQYF.

The V and J genes are TRBV7-3 and TRBJ2-3; no firm D call. CDR1 SGHTA and CDR2 FQGTGA come from the germline V gene. This CDR3 is 13 amino acids long. Trimming shortened V by 2 bases and J by 3 bases, and 6 bases separated the two germline ends. CDR3 nucleotides: TGTGCCAGCAGCTTATTACCGACAGATACGCAGTATTTT. This sequence encodes CASSLLPTDTQYF.

The rearrangement joins TRBV28 to TRBJ2-5; no clear D gene. Germline V lookup: CDR1 MDHEN, CDR2 SYDVKM. Trimming stripped 5 bases from V and 5 bases from J, with 18 bases between. The CDR3 sequence is 15 residues long. The CDR3 coding sequence is TGTGCCAGCAGTCGCCCGTCCGCCGACAAGGAGACCCAGTACTTC. Encoded protein: CASSRPSADKETQYF.

CDR3 amino acids: CASSPLGPTNYEQYF. Written as DNA, the CDR3 is TGTGCCAGCAGCCCCCTGGGGCCGACAAACTACGAGCAGTACTTC. The V gene is TRBV9, the J gene TRBJ2-7, with D possibly TRBD1 on 5 matching bases. CDR3 size: 15 residues. V shed 4 bases and J shed 3 bases, with 17 bases lying between them. In germline, CDR1 is SGDLS, CDR2 YYNGEE.

The rearrangement uses TRBV10-1 and TRBJ2-2, with a tentative D call TRBD1 (5 bases). Germline V lookup: CDR1 WNHNN, CDR2 SYGVQD (reference sequence). V shed 3 bases and J shed 6 bases, with 8 bases lying between them. This CDR3 has 13 residues. The CDR3 spells CASSERGSGELFF. CDR3 DNA sequence: TGCGCCAGCAGTGAAAGGGGATCCGGGGAGCTGTTTTTT.